The clone carrying this TCR beta chain has ten or more counts. What it binds is unknown. Trimming removed 4 bases from V and 3 bases from J; junction bases left unmatched: 6. The CDR3 totals 15 residues. Regions amplified from RNA transcripts were the TCR beta CDR3 regions. With the HTBI primer set, the TCR CDR3 went through a first round of RT-PCR. TCRdb processed the multiplex PCR reads anew with MiXCR; each CDR3 protein has one entry. The sample consists of approximately 40,000 distinct CDR3 sequences, about 47% of them appearing once. This specimen comes from a study of T cells in Graves' hyperthyroidism and ophthalmopathy. Study results and caveats: Blood shared most expanded thyroid clonotypes above 0.001. In simple terms, a model built on 13 V-J features told ophthalmopathy apart from stable hyperthyroidism.

The TCR comes from a middle-aged man with Graves' ophthalmopathy. The chain is built from TRBV12-3 or TRBV12-4 and TRBJ2-3, with 8 nucleotides matching TRBD2. The sample was blood. The CDR3 nucleotides read TGTGCCAGCAGTTCACGCGGGGGGATGACAGATACGCAGTATTTT. Protein product: CASSSRGGMTDTQYF.